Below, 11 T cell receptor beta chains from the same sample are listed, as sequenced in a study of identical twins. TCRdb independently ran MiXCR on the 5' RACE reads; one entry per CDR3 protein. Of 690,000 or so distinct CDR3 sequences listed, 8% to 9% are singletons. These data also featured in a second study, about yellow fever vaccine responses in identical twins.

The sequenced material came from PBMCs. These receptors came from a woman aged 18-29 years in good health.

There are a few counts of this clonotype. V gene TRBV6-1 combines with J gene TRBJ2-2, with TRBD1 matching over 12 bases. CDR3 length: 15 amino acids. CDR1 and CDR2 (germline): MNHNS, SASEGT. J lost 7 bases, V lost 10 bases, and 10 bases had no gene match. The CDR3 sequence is CATRPGQGAIGELFF. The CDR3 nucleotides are TGTGCCACCAGACCGGGACAGGGGGCGATCGGGGAGCTGTTTTTT.

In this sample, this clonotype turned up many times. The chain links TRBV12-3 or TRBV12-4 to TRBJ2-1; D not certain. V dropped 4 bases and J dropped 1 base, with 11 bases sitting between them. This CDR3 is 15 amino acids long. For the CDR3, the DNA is TGTGCCAGCAGTTGGGCCCCCGGGTCCTACAATGAGCAGTTCTTC. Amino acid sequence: CASSWAPGSYNEQFF.

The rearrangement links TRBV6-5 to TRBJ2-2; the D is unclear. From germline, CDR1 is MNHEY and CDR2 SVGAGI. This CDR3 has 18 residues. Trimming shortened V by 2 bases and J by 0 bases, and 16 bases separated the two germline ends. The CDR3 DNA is TGTGCCAGCAGTTACCGCTCCCTGACGAACTCGAACACCGGGGAGCTGTTTTTT. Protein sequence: CASSYRSLTNSNTGELFF.

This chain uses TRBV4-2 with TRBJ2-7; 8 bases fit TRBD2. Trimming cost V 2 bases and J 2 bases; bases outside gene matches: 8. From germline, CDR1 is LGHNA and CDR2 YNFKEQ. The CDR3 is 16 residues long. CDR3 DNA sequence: TGTGCCAGCAGCCAAAAGTTAGGGACTAGGGCCTACGAGCAGTACTTC. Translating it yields CASSQKLGTRAYEQYF.

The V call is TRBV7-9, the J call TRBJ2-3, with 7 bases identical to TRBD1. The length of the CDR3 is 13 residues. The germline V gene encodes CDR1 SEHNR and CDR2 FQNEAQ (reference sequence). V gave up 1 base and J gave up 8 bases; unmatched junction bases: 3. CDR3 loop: CASSLVGGPTQYF. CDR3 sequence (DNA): TGTGCCAGCAGCTTAGTAGGGGGCCCTACGCAGTATTTT.

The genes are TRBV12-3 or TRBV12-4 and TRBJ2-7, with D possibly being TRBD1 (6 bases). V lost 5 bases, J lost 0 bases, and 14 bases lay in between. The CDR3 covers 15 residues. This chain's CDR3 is CASSDPRGSSYEQYF. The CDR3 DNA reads TGTGCCAGCAGTGACCCCAGGGGCAGCTCCTACGAGCAGTACTTC.

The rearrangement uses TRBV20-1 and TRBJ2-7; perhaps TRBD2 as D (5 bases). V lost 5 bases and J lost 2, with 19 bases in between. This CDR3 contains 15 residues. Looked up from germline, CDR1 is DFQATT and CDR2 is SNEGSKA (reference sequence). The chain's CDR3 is CSASGRGGTPYEQYF. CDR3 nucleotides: TGCAGTGCTTCAGGACGGGGTGGTACTCCCTACGAGCAGTACTTC.

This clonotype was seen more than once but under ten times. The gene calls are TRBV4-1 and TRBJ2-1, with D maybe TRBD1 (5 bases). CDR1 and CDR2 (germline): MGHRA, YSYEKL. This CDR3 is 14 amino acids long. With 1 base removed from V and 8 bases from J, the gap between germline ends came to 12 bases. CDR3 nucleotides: TGCGCCAGCAGCCAAGTTGCAGGGTATGATGAGCAGTTCTTC. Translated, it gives CASSQVAGYDEQFF.

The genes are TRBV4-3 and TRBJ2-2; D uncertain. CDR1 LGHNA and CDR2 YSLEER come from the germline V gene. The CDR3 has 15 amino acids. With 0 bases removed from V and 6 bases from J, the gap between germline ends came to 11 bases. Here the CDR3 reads CASSQEQFVPGELFF. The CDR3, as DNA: TGCGCCAGCAGCCAAGAGCAATTCGTCCCCGGGGAGCTGTTTTTT.

The CDR3 nucleotides are TGTGCCAGCTCACCGGGGACTAGCGCCTACGAGCAGTACTTC. This codes for CASSPGTSAYEQYF. The chain recombines TRBV18 with TRBJ2-7; TRBD2 matches at 10 bases. CDR1 and CDR2 (germline): KGHSH, LQKENI. V lost 3 bases and J lost 2; bases outside the gene matches: 1. CDR3 length: 14 residues.

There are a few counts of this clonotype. The CDR3 here is CASSVPGTEAFF. The CDR3 DNA reads TGCGCCAGCAGCGTACCGGGCACTGAAGCTTTCTTT. The V and J genes are TRBV5-1 and TRBJ1-1, with D uncertain. This CDR3 is 12 amino acids long. The V end was cut by 4 bases, the J end by 4 bases, with 8 bases between. Looked up from germline, CDR1 is SGHRS and CDR2 is YFSETQ.